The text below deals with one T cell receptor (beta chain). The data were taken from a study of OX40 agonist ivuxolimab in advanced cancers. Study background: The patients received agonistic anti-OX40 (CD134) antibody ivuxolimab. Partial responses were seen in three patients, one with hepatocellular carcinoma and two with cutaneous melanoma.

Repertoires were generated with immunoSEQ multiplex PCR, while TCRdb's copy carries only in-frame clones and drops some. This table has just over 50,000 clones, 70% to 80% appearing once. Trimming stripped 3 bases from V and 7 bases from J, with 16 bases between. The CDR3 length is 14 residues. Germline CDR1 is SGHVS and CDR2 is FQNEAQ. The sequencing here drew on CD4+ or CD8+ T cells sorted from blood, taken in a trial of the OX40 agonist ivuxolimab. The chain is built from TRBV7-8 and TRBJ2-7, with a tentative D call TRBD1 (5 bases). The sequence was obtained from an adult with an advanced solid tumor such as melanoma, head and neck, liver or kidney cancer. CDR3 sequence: CASSFGQGMREQYF. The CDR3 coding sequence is TGTGCCAGCAGCTTTGGGCAGGGTATGAGGGAGCAGTACTTC.